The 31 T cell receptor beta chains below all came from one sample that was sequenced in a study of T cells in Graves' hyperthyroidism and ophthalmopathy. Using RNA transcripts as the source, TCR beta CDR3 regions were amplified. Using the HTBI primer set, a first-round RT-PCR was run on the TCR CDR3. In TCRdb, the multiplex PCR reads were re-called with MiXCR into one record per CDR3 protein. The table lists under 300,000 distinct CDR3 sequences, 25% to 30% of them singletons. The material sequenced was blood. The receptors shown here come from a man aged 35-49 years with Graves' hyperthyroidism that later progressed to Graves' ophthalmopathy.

The CDR3 DNA follows: TGTGCCAGCGAGACTAGCGGGAGCTACGAGCAGTACTTC. This sequence encodes CASETSGSYEQYF. J is TRBJ2-7 and V is TRBV6-1; 12 nucleotides match TRBD2. V shed 8 bases, J shed 3 bases, and the junction held 2 bases outside the gene matches. Germline loops: CDR1 MNHNS, CDR2 SASEGT. CDR3 size: 13 residues.

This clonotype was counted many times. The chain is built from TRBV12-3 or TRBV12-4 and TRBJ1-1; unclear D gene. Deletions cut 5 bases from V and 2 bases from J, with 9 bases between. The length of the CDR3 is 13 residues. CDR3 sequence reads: CASSPSANTEAFF. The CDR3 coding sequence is TGTGCCAGCAGTCCCAGCGCAAACACTGAAGCTTTCTTT.

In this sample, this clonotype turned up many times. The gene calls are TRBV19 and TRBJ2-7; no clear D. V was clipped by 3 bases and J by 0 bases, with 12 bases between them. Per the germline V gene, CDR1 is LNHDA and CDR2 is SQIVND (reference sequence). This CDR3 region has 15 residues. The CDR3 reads CASSILGQSSYEQYF. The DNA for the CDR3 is TGTGCCAGTAGTATTCTCGGTCAGAGCTCCTACGAGCAGTACTTC.

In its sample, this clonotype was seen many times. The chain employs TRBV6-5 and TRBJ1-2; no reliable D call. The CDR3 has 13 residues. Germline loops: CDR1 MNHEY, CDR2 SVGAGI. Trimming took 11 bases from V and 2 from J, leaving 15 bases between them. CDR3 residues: CAGRIGLNYGYTF. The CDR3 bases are TGTGCCGGACGCATCGGTTTGAACTATGGCTACACCTTC.

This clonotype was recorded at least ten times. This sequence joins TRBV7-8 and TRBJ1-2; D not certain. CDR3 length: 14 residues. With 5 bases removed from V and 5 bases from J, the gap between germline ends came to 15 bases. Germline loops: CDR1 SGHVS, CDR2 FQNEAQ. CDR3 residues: CASSQRASNYGYTF. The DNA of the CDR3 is TGTGCCAGCAGCCAGAGGGCCAGTAATTATGGCTACACCTTC.

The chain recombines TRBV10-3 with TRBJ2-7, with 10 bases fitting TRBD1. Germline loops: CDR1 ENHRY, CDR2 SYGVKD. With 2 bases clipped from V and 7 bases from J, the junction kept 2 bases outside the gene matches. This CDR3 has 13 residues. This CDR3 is CAISEDRGREQYF. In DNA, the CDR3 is TGTGCCATCAGTGAGGACAGGGGGCGTGAGCAGTACTTC.

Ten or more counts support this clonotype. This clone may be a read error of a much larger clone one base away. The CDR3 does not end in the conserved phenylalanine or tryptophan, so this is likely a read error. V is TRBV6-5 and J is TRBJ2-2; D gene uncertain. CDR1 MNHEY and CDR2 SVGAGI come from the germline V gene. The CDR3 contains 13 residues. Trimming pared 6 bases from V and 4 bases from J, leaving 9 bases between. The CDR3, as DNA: TGTGCCAGCAGATCCGGTCCCACCGGGGAGCTGTTTTCT. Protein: CASRSGPTGELFS.

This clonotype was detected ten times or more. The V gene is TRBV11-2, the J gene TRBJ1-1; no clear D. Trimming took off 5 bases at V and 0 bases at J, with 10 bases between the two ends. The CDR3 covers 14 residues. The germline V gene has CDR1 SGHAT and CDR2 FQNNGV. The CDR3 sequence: CASSTSDMNTEAFF. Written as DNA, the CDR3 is TGTGCCAGCAGCACGAGCGATATGAACACTGAAGCTTTCTTT.

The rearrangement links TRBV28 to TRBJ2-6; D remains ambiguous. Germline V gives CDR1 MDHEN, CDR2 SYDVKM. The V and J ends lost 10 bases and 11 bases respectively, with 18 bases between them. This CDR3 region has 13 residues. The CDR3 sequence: CATAGGSAHVLTF. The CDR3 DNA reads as TGTGCCACAGCCGGCGGCTCTGCCCACGTCCTGACTTTC.

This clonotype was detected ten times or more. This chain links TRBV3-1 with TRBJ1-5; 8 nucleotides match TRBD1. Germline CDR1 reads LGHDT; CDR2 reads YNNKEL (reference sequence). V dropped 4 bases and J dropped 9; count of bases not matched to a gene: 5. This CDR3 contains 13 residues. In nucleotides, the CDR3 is TGTGCCAGCAGCCCCCGGGACAGGACGCCCCAGCATTTT. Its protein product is CASSPRDRTPQHF.

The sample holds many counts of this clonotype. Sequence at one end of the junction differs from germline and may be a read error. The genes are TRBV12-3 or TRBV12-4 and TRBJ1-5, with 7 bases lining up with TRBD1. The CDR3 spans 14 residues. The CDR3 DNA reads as TGTGCCAGCAGTCCCGACAGGGAATACCAGCCCCAACATTTT. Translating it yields CASSPDREYQPQHF.

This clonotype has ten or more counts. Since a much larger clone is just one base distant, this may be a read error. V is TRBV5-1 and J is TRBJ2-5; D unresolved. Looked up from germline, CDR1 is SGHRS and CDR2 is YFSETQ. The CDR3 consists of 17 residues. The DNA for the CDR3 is TGCGCCAGCAGCTTGGCCTCGAGACACCGTTACCAAGGGACCCAGTACTTC. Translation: CASSLASRHRYQGTQYF.

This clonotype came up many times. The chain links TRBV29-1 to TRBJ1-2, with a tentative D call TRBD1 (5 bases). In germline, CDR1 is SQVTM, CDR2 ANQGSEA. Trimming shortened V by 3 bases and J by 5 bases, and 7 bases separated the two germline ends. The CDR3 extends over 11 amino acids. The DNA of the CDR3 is TGCAGCGTTGACCGGGGGTATGGCTACACCTTC. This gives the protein CSVDRGYGYTF.

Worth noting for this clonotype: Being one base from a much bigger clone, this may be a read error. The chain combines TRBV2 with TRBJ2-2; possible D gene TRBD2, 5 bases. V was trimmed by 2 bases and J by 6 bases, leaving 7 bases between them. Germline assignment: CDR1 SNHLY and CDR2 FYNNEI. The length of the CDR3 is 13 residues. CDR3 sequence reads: CASSESAAGELFF. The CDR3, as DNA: TGTGCCAGCAGTGAATCAGCGGCCGGGGAGCTGTTTTTT.

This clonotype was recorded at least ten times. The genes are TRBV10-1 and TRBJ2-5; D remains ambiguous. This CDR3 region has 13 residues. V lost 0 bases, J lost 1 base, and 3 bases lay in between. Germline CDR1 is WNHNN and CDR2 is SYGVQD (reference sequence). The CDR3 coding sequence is TGCGCCAGCAGTGAGTCGCTCCAAGAGACCCAGTACTTC. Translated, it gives CASSESLQETQYF.

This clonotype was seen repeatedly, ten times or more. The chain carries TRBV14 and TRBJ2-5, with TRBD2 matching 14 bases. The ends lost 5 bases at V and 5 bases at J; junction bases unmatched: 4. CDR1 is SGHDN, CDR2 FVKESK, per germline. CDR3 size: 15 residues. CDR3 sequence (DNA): TGTGCCAGCAGCTTGGGACTAGCGGGAGAGGAGACCCAGTACTTC. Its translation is CASSLGLAGEETQYF.

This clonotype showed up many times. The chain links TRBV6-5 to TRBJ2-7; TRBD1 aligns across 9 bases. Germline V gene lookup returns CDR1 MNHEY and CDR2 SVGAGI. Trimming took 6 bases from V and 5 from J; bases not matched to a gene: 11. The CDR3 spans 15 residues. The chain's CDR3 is CASRRPGQGNDEQYF. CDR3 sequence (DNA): TGTGCCAGCAGACGACCGGGACAGGGAAATGACGAGCAGTACTTC.

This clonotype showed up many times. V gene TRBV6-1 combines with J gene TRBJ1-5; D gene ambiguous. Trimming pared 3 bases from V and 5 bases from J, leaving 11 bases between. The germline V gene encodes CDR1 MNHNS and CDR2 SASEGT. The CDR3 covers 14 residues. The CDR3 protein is CASSEGGGYQPQHF. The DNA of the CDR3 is TGTGCCAGCAGTGAGGGAGGCGGTTATCAGCCCCAGCATTTT.

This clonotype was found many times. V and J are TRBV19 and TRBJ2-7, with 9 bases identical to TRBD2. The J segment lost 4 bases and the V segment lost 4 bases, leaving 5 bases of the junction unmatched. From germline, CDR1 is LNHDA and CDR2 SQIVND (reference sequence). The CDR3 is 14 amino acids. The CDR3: CASSRDGLAYEQYF. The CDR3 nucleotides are TGTGCCAGTAGTAGAGACGGACTAGCGTACGAGCAGTACTTC. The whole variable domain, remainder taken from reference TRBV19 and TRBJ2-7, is DGGITQSPKYLFRKEGQNVTLSCEQNLNHDAMYWYRQDPGQGLRLIYYSQIVNDFQKGDIAEGYSVSREKKESFPLTVTSAQKNPTAFYLCASSRDGLAYEQYFGPGTRLTVT.

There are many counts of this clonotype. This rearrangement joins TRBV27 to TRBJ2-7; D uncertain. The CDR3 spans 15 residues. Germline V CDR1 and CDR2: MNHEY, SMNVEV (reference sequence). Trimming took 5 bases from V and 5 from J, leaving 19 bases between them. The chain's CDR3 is CASSPVPGSSDEQYF. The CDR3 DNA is TGTGCCAGCAGTCCCGTCCCCGGGTCCTCGGACGAGCAGTACTTC.

The DNA for the CDR3 is TGTGCCAGCAGCTTGACAGGGCTCACTGAAGCTTTCTTT. This codes for CASSLTGLTEAFF. The V and J genes are TRBV7-2 and TRBJ1-1; 7 bases align to TRBD1. This CDR3 region has 13 residues. The germline V gene encodes CDR1 SGHTA and CDR2 FQGNSA. The V segment lost 3 bases and the J segment 4 bases; nucleotides outside the gene matches: 2. The whole variable domain, remainder taken from reference TRBV7-2 and TRBJ1-1, is GAGVSQSPSNKVTEKGKDVELRCDPISGHTALYWYRQSLGQGLEFLIYFQGNSAPDKSGLPSDRFSAERTGGSVSTLTIQRTQQEDSAVYLCASSLTGLTEAFFGQGTRLTVV.

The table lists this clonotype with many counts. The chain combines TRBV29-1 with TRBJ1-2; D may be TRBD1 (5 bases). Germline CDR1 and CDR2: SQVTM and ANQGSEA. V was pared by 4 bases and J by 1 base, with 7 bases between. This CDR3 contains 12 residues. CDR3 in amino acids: CSVGGFNYGYTF. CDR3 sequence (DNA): TGCAGCGTTGGGGGGTTTAACTATGGCTACACCTTC.

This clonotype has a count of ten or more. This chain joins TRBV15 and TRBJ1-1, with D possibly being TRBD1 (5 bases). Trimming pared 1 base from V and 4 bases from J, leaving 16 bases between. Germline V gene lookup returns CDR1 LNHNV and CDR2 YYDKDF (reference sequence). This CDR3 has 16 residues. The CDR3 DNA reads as TGTGCCACCAGCAGAGCGGTAACGGGTCAGGGCACTGAAGCTTTCTTT. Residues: CATSRAVTGQGTEAFF.

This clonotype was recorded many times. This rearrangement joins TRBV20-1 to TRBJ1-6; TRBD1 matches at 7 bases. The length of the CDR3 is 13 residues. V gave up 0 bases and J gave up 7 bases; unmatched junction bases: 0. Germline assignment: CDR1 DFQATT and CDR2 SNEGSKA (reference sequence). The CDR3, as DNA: TGCAGTGCTAGAGAGGGACAGAATTCACCCCTCCACTTT. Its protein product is CSAREGQNSPLHF.

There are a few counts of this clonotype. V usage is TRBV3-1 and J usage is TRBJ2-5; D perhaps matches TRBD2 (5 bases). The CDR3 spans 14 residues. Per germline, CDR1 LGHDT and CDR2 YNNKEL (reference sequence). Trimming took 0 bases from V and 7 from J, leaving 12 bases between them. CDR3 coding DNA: TGTGCCAGCAGCCAAGATCCGGGGTCGGGGACCCAGTACTTC. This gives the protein CASSQDPGSGTQYF.

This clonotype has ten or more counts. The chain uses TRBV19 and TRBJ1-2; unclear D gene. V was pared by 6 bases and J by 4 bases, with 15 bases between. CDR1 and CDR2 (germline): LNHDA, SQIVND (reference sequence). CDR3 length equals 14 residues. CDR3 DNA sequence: TGTGCCAGTAGGGGAAGACACAGACCCTATGGCTACACCTTC. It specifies CASRGRHRPYGYTF.

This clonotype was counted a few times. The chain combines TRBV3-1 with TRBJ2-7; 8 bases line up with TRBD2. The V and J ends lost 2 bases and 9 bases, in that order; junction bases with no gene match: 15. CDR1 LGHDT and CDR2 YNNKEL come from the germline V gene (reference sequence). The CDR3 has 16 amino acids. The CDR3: CASSQRGRTNTGRQYF. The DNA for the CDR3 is TGTGCCAGCAGCCAACGCGGGAGGACAAATACAGGTCGGCAGTACTTC.

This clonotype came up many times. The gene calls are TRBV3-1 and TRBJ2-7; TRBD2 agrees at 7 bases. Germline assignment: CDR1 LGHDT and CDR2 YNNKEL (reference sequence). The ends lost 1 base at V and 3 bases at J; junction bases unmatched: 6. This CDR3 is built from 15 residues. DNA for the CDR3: TGTGCCAGCAGCCAAGCGTTCGGACTAGACTACGAGCAGTACTTC. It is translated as CASSQAFGLDYEQYF.

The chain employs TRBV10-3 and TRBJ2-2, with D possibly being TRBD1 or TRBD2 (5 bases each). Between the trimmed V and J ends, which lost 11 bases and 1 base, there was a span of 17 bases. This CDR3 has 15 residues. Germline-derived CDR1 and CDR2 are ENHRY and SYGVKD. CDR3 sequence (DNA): TGTGCCGCTTCCCAAGGGACGGGGAACACCGGGGAGCTGTTTTTT. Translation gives CAASQGTGNTGELFF.

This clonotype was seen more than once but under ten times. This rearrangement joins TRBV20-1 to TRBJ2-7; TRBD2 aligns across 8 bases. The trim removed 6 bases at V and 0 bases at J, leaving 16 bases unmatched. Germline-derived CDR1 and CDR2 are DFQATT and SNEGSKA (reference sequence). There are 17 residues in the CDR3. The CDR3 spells CSAMSGSAGISSYEQYF. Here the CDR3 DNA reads TGCAGTGCCATGAGCGGGAGCGCGGGGATAAGCTCCTACGAGCAGTACTTC.

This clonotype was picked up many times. The CDR3 region has the DNA TGTGCCAGTAGTCCGGTTAGCAATCAGCCCCAGCATTTT. It encodes CASSPVSNQPQHF. The chain recombines TRBV19 with TRBJ1-5, with D unclear. The germline CDR1 and CDR2 sequences are LNHDA and SQIVND (reference sequence). The CDR3 runs to 13 residues. V gave up 5 bases and J gave up 0 bases, with 5 bases separating them.